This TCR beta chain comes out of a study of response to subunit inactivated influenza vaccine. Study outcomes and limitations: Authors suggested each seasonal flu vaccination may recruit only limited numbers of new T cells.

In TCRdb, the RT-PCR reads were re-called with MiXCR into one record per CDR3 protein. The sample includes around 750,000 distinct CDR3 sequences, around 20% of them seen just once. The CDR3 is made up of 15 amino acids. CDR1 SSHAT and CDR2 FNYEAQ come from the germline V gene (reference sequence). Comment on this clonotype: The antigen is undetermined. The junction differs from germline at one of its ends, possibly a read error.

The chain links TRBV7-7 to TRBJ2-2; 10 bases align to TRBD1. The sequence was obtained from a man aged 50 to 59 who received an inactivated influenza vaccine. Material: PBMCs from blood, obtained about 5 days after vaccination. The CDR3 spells CASSMDRGSTGELFF. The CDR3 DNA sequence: TGTGCTAGCAGCATGGACAGGGGGAGTACCGGGGAGCTGTTTTTT.